This T cell receptor (beta chain) was obtained from a study of monozygotic twins with inflammatory bowel disease (dated by TCRdb to about 2019). For context, the study as a whole: The complete study included about 28 monozygotic twin pairs: 19 IBD-discordant Danish pairs and nine German pairs, of which four were IBD-concordant and five were IBD-discordant. Disease-associated traits were sought mainly through comparisons between IBD patients and their genetically identical healthy co-twins within discordant pairs. Each individual had, on average, about 151 000 unique TCRalpha sequences and 181 000 unique TCRbeta sequences available for analysis. Study-wide findings and limitations: Repertoire similarity did not differ between concordant and discordant twins, which could be due to limited statistical power. Because patients received different immunosuppressive treatments, the repertoires may have picked up extra background noise and variability between individuals. No single strong signal or clonotype linked to IBD turned up in the results, so the idea that one exists was not supported. The analysis was unable to tell different T cell subtypes apart. IBD patients shared fewer clonotypes with other individuals than healthy twins did, most markedly in patients showing signs of disease activity. Measured by the inverse Simpson index, TCRbeta repertoire diversity was lower in IBD patients than in their healthy co-twins.

The method behind the library was 5' RACE. Preparation of each TCR library used approximately 4,000 ng of total RNA. For each sample, cDNA synthesis was carried out in eight separate reactions using SMARTScribe reverse transcriptase. Unique molecular identifiers containing a 6-nucleotide sample barcode were introduced through template switching during cDNA synthesis. TCRalpha and TCRbeta cDNA was amplified in two nested PCRs of 16 and 9 cycles, and bead purification was carried out after each PCR. Before amplification, the cDNA was treated with uracil DNA-glycosylase and purified using the QIAquick PCR purification kit. The second PCR added Illumina TruSeq-compatible adapters along with sample-specific barcodes. TapeStation and Qubit were used to check library quality and concentration, and 4.5 to 5 ng of each library was pooled. Pooled libraries were sequenced on an Illumina HiSeq2500 single-index Rapid Run with 2 x 100 bp reads and custom sequencing primers. Regarding the original processing steps: PCR and sequencing errors were corrected by UMI-based consensus assembly using MiGEC version 1.2.6. MiXCR version 2.1.1 was used for V(D)J alignment, clonotype assembly and CDR3 extraction. To normalise gene usage, clonotype sharing and MAIT/NKT TCR abundance, the top 1000, 10 000 and 20 000 clonotypes in each sample were analysed. Diversity was computed as the inverse Simpson index with the vegan R package after downsampling to 27 000 UMIs. Paired Mann-Whitney U tests were applied to discordant twin pairs, with Benjamini-Hochberg correction for multiple testing. TCRdb reprocessed the sequencing reads and holds a single record per CDR3 protein sequence, with no DNA. The V and J calls were not made by the authors but by TCRdb's processing. The table for this sample lists approximately 330,000 distinct CDR3 sequences. Approximately 2% of the sample goes to the ten largest clones.

In regard to this clonotype: The antigen it recognizes is unknown.

From each donor, a roughly 2.7 ml peripheral blood sample was collected into PAXgene tubes and kept at -80 degrees C. Without T cell sorting, total RNA was isolated from whole blood using the PAXgene blood miRNA kit on an automated QIAcube. Deep TCRalpha and TCRbeta repertoire profiling with unique molecular barcoding was performed on peripheral blood of monozygotic twin pairs concordant or discordant for inflammatory bowel disease. Smoking habits were recorded for all twin pairs, and each individual was classified as a current, former or never smoker. CDR1 and CDR2 (SGHTA, FQGNSA) derive from the germline V gene. From its cysteine to its phenylalanine, the CDR3 spans 16 amino acids. DNA was not recorded.

This TCR was sampled from a human donor with ulcerative colitis or Crohn's disease, or a healthy co-twin of an affected twin (not recorded which). The sample was blood. This sequence uses TRBV7-2 and TRBJ2-2; absent DNA, TCRdb's TRBD1 call cannot be checked. The CDR3 has the sequence CASSAGPGQGSGELFF.